This passage covers 14 T cell receptor beta chains from one sample sequenced in a study of blood T cells in healthy people across ages. Then a second PCR, running roughly 6 to 11 cycles, was carried out with a sample-barcoded 5' primer and a J-beta primer mix. MiXCR, applied by TCRdb to the 5' RACE reads, yields one record per CDR3 protein. The table lists approximately 960,000 distinct CDR3 sequences, 25% to 35% of them singletons. This same sample was also taken into another study, of T cells of mothers and their children.

The sequencing input was blood. All receptors derive from a woman aged 40 to 49 in good health.

This clonotype has ten or more counts. The chain uses TRBV5-1 and TRBJ1-5; D unresolved. The CDR3 contains 15 residues. CDR1 is SGHRS and CDR2 is YFSETQ in the germline V gene. V was trimmed by 4 bases and J by 3 bases, leaving 14 bases between them. The CDR3 DNA sequence: TGCGCCAGCAGCGGCGAAGGGTACCCCAATCAGCCCCAGCATTTT. It specifies CASSGEGYPNQPQHF.

This clonotype was seen more than once but under ten times. A read error may account for a junction end that differs from germline. V is TRBV28 and J is TRBJ2-3, with D possibly TRBD2 on 7 matching bases. Germline assignment: CDR1 MDHEN and CDR2 SYDVKM. CDR3 length: 15 amino acids. DNA for the CDR3: TGTACCAGCAGTTTGGGGGGGCTAAGCACAGATACGCAGTATTTT. Translation gives CTSSLGGLSTDTQYF.

The chain is built from TRBV29-1 and TRBJ2-1; TRBD2 matches at 8 bases. Germline V CDR1 and CDR2: SQVTM, ANQGSEA. The V and J ends lost 3 bases and 7 bases, in that order; junction bases with no gene match: 8. This CDR3 region has 14 residues. The DNA for the CDR3 is TGCAGCGTTGATAGGGCTAGCGGGCGGAATGAGCAGTTCTTC. This translates into CSVDRASGRNEQFF.

Only a few counts were recorded for this clonotype. V gene TRBV6-2 or TRBV6-3 combines with J gene TRBJ2-3; possibly TRBD1 or TRBD2 for D (6 bases each). The germline gives CDR1 MNHEY, CDR2 SVGEGT. This CDR3 region has 16 residues. Between the trimmed V and J ends, which lost 4 bases and 1 base, there was a span of 15 bases. For the CDR3, the DNA is TGTGCCAGCAGTTTCCCCGGGGGCGTACGCACAGATACGCAGTATTTT. This translates into CASSFPGGVRTDTQYF.

The V gene is TRBV25-1, the J gene TRBJ1-1; D unclear. The ends were cut back, 1 base at V and 7 bases at J, with 13 bases in the middle. The CDR3 length is 14 residues. Per germline, CDR1 MGHDK and CDR2 SYGVNS. Here the CDR3 DNA reads TGTGCCAGCAGTGAATCAGCTTACCAGGATGAAGCTTTCTTT. Translated: CASSESAYQDEAFF.

The CDR3 DNA is TGTGCCAGCAGCTCCCTAGGACGGGCGTGGTTCTTC. It encodes CASSSLGRAWFF. This sequence joins TRBV7-2 and TRBJ2-1, with D unclear. CDR3 size: 12 residues. With 4 bases removed from V and 15 bases from J, the gap between germline ends came to 16 bases. Germline V lookup: CDR1 SGHTA, CDR2 FQGNSA.

The chain uses TRBV9 and TRBJ2-1; D unresolved. CDR1 and CDR2 (germline): SGDLS, YYNGEE. Trimming removed 0 bases from V and 0 bases from J, with 10 bases in between. This CDR3 has 16 amino acids. CDR3 in amino acids: CASSVGVELSYNEQFF. The CDR3 DNA follows: TGTGCCAGCAGCGTAGGTGTAGAACTCTCCTACAATGAGCAGTTCTTC.

This clonotype showed up just a few times. The chain carries TRBV5-1 and TRBJ2-7; TRBD1 matches 8 bases. Germline CDR1 and CDR2: SGHRS and YFSETQ. The CDR3 runs to 15 residues. V shed 4 bases and J 0 bases; nucleotides not matched to a gene: 6. The CDR3 sequence: CASSIQGVSSYEQYF. The CDR3 DNA reads as TGCGCCAGCAGCATACAGGGGGTCAGCTCCTACGAGCAGTACTTC. Full variable domain (remainder filled in from reference TRBV5-1 and TRBJ2-7): KAGVTQTPRYLIKTRGQQVTLSCSPISGHRSVSWYQQTPGQGLQFLFEYFSETQRNKGNFPGRFSGRQFSNSRSEMNVSTLELGDSALYLCASSIQGVSSYEQYFGPGTRLTVT.

This clonotype was seen at least ten times. The chain links TRBV4-1 to TRBJ2-3; 7 nucleotides align to TRBD1. Losses at the gene ends were 4 bases for V and 2 bases for J; bases not matched to a gene: 3. CDR1 and CDR2 from the germline V gene are MGHRA and YSYEKL. The CDR3 totals 14 residues. CDR3 coding DNA: TGCGCCAGCAGCCCCGACAGGGTCACAGATACGCAGTATTTT. This codes for CASSPDRVTDTQYF.

This clonotype was counted many times. This chain connects TRBV2 to TRBJ1-2; 10 positions agree with TRBD1. Germline CDR1 and CDR2: SNHLY and FYNNEI. V was clipped by 7 bases and J by 5 bases; unmatched bases: 7. The CDR3 is 14 amino acids. The CDR3 is CASTRTGGSYGYTF. The DNA of the CDR3 is TGTGCCAGCACAAGGACAGGGGGTTCGTATGGCTACACCTTC. Drawing the rest from reference TRBV2 and TRBJ1-2, the complete variable domain is EPEVTQTPSHQVTQMGQEVILRCVPISNHLYFYWYRQILGQKVEFLVSFYNNEISEKSEIFDDQFSVERPDGSNFTLKIRSTKLEDSAMYFCASTRTGGSYGYTFGSGTRLTVV.

This clonotype was found a few times. V usage is TRBV29-1 and J usage is TRBJ1-6; TRBD1 aligns across 7 bases. The CDR3 is 13 residues long. The V gene end was trimmed by 6 bases and the J gene end by 7 bases; junction bases not matched to a gene: 6. Looked up from germline, CDR1 is SQVTM and CDR2 is ANQGSEA. For the CDR3, the DNA is TGCAGCGTCGCGACAGGGCCAAATTCACCCCTCCACTTT. The encoded protein is CSVATGPNSPLHF.

This clonotype was picked up one time. The genes are TRBV29-1 and TRBJ2-7; D ambiguous. V lost 6 bases to trimming and J lost 6 bases, with 21 bases between them. The CDR3 runs 14 residues. Germline V CDR1 and CDR2: SQVTM, ANQGSEA. The CDR3 sequence is CSVSGRLSSSEQYF. As DNA, the CDR3 is TGCAGCGTATCCGGACGGCTATCGTCTAGCGAGCAGTACTTC.

This rearrangement joins TRBV6-6 to TRBJ2-6; D is unresolved. V lost 2 bases and J 4 bases, leaving 6 bases between the germline ends. Germline V gene data show CDR1 as MNHNY and CDR2 as SVGAGI (reference sequence). The CDR3 runs 14 residues. CDR3 nucleotide sequence: TGTGCCAGCAGTTACAGGGCAGGGGCCAACGTCCTGACTTTC. Protein product: CASSYRAGANVLTF.

On this clonotype: One junction end does not reproduce the germline sequence, and a read error may be involved. The chain employs TRBV13 and TRBJ2-3; TRBD2 is a possible D gene (6 bases). This CDR3 contains 15 residues. Germline loops: CDR1 PRHDT, CDR2 FYEKMQ (reference sequence). CDR3 in amino acids: CASSLRGLTTGTQYF. For the CDR3, the DNA is TGTGCCAGCAGCTTACGGGGGTTGACCACAGGTACGCAGTATTTT.